What follows is one T cell receptor (beta chain) and its context. The antigen is not known. At one end the junction does not follow the germline gene, possibly because of a read error. The data derive from a study of T cell repertoires in cytomegalovirus infection. Whole-study results and caveats: CMV-specific TCR beta clonotypes restricted by HLA-C were the ones dominating the ex vivo response. Identification of carriers of CMV plus the relevant HLA was performed using cumulative public TCR beta family frequency.

Germline V gives CDR1 MNHEY, CDR2 SMNVEV (reference sequence). The CDR3 has 14 residues. TCRdb passed the reads through MiXCR, listing each CDR3 protein once. Of 90,000 to 120,000 distinct CDR3 sequences listed, about 40% were seen once; the top ten hold roughly 74%. The source of this sequence is a human donor in good health (CMV status not recorded). Some clones in this sample may be carry-over from other donors' samples. The genes are TRBV27 and TRBJ1-6; D unresolved. The sample consisted of CD8+ T cells from cultured PBMCs, taken from culture after CMV antigen stimulation. DNA for the CDR3: TGTGCCAGCAGTCAAGGGTCAGGCGGAATAATACTCACCTTT. Residues: CASSQGSGGIILTF.